The table lists the clone carrying this T cell receptor beta chain with a count of one. Sequencing was performed with immunoSEQ multiplex PCR; in TCRdb, only in-frame clones are kept and a portion is missing. The sample holds around 500,000 clones; roughly nine tenths are singletons and the top ten take just over 8%. This record belongs to a study of blood T cell repertoires in COVID-19. The V end lost 4 bases, the J end lost 1 base, and 10 bases lay between the germline ends. The CDR3 loop spans 14 amino acids. Germline V gene data show CDR1 as MGHRA and CDR2 as YSYEKL. Recruits, aged roughly 18 to 89 years, lived in 24 US areas. Assignments of participants to cohorts depended upon their own reported clinical history. Among Cohort 3 donors, those recovered had two negative PCRs, clearance, or symptom resolution.

Material: PBMCs or T cells enriched from blood (not recorded which). The rearrangement uses TRBV4-1 and TRBJ1-1, with D possibly being TRBD1 (6 bases). The sequence came from a woman aged 60 to 75 who had recovered from COVID-19. CDR3 sequence (DNA): TGCGCCAGCAGCCGATCACAGGGGAACACTGAAGCTTTCTTT. It codes for CASSRSQGNTEAFF.